This record covers a single T cell receptor beta chain. Its target is unknown. 60 Vbeta and 13 Jbeta primers were used in PCR. In the source study's methods: An analysis performed later counted about 80 million unique TCR beta chains (roughly 11 million of them shared). The method was immunoSEQ multiplex PCR; TCRdb's version includes in-frame clones alone and lacks a portion of them. From that table come the V and J calls and clone size; the DNA was used to work out D and trimming. The sample comprises about 160,000 clones, 60% to 80% of which are singletons, and around 3.5% rests with the top ten. Germline V CDR1 and CDR2: SGHNT, YYREEE (reference sequence). The CDR3 is 16 residues long. The sample originates from a study of cytomegalovirus exposure and HLA in healthy donors. Study-level results: When analyzed later, a missense DCLRE1C variant was found to be linked to TCR beta V- and J-gene trimming. Sequencing had likely introduced a cluster of highly shared sequence variants as an artifact. In a later analysis, at a false discovery rate of 0.05, over 15,000 TCR beta sequences matched HLA alleles.

The genes are TRBV5-4 and TRBJ2-5, with a possible D match to TRBD2 (5 bases). The end of the DNA is better explained by TRBJ2-7, so the J call may be wrong. Material: PBMCs. This TCR came from a man younger than 45 in good health and CMV-seropositive. CDR3 loop: CASSLESGLGSYEQYF. The CDR3 nucleotides read TGTGCCAGCAGCTTGGAGTCCGGACTGGGCTCCTACGAGCAGTACTTC.